This T cell receptor beta chain was observed in a study of graft-versus-host responses after intestinal transplantation (dated by TCRdb to 2020 to 2023). General notes on the study: The transplants that recipients got were multivisceral, liver-intestinal, or isolated intestinal. Every recipient was given anti-thymocyte globulin induction, followed by approximately three years of maintenance tacrolimus and steroids. After intestinal transplantation, graft-versus-host and host-versus-graft alloreactive T cell clones in the graft, circulation and bone marrow were tracked using bulk TCR-beta CDR3 sequencing. To identify alloreactive clones, pre-transplant mixed lymphocyte reaction products were sequenced and then compared with unstimulated pre-transplant donor and recipient T cells. Of the approximately 24 intestinal transplant recipients enrolled in the cohort, one of whom was a retransplant, a few patients without pretransplant specimens were excluded. A peak of at least 4% donor T cells among recipient peripheral blood mononuclear cells was the definition used for donor T cell macrochimerism. Samples from a few later patients were sequenced in-house on an Illumina MiSeq with MiXCR processing rather than by the commercial service. General study outcomes and caveats: In patients with donor T cell macrochimerism, the allografts had high GvH to HvG T cell clonal ratios. The relatively low number and heterogeneity of intestinal transplant patients limited the conclusions. Early after transplant, peak levels of circulating GvH clones were associated with declines in HvG clones. GvH clones turned up in recipient bone marrow, with some appearing earlier in ileal mucosa or blood, a pattern consistent with an intestinal mucosal origin.

About this clone itself: The antigen this receptor binds is unknown. Base qualities are not provided; no much larger clone lies one nucleotide away.

Preparation of the library involved the immunoSEQ multiplex PCR assay. Adaptive Biotechnologies carried out high-throughput TCR-beta CDR3 sequencing of genomic DNA for most patients. The published analysis was carried out like this. TCR sequencing data for over 15 patients were retrieved from Adaptive's ImmunoSEQ software; three other patients were processed with MiXCR and VDJtools. Because the origin of CDR3 nucleotide sequences shared between donor and recipient could not be assigned, those sequences were removed. At least 2-fold expansion over unstimulated cells and a minimum CFSE-low frequency of 0.002% (template counts) or 0.001% (read counts) were required for clones to be classified as alloreactive. A clone was considered mappable if detected in the sequenced pre-transplant spleen, lymph node, or MLR CFSE-low populations of the donor or recipient. Cumulative frequency of alloreactive clones was calculated as a percentage of all sequences weighted by copy number. The table was pulled from immuneACCESS by TCRdb, which kept in-frame rearrangements only. Such tables lose some clones; where checked, under half of the loss comes from unresolved V genes, and the rest has no known cause. V and J calls plus clone size are reproduced from that table; the DNA served to infer D and trimming. This sample has 60,000 to 65,000 clones in its table, and roughly nine tenths of those were observed once. The biggest ten clones account for more than 1.5% of the sample.

Dithiothreitol, EDTA incubations and collagenase D digestion were used to isolate intraepithelial and lamina propria lymphocytes from graft specimens. Bulk TCR-beta sequencing was performed on serial intestinal graft biopsy specimens collected as late as 600 days after transplant. V is cut back by 0 bases and J by 8 bases, with 9 bases in the junction unmatched. Via the germline V gene, CDR1 is MNHEY and CDR2 SVGAGI. The CDR3 spans 16 residues, from the cysteine through the phenylalanine. Just CDR3 DNA is preserved here, 48 bases in frame from base 1. The source material was ileum tissue, sampled 350 to 400 days after transplant. The clonotype originates from a human patient who received an intestinal transplant, so some T cells may come from the graft donor. The chain is made from TRBV6-5 and TRBJ1-4, and TRBD1 aligns with 7 junction nucleotides. CDR3 protein: CASSYSKGQVFEKLFF. The nucleotide sequence is TGTGCCAGCAGTTACTCGAAAGGACAGGTGTTCGAAAAACTGTTTTTT.